This TCR beta chain was captured by sequencing in a study of vaccination effects on CD4 cells after COVID-19. Whole-study results and caveats: Late post-vaccination, clones induced by infection and those induced by vaccine underwent marked clonal contraction.

Note on this clone: As yet, its antigen is unknown.

Trimming cost V 1 base and J 3 bases, with 8 bases left between them. This CDR3 contains 14 residues. The germline gives CDR1 SGHKS, CDR2 YYEKEE (reference sequence). Clones were read by immunoSEQ multiplex PCR, and TCRdb kept only the in-frame ones, dropping some. The sample shows tens of thousands of clones, about 78% of them seen only once. ViraFEST expansion of antigen-specific CD4+ T cells with viral peptide pools preceded sequencing. Upon completion of roughly ten days in culture, CD4+ T cells were isolated. None of these healthy vaccinees had been infected with SARS-CoV-2 before vaccination. In culture with about 10 IU/ml IL-2 and roughly 9.3 ug/ml peptides, PBMC were grown at a few million per well.

The sequence derives from a human donor who received a COVID-19 vaccine. The genes are TRBV5-5 and TRBJ2-1; perhaps TRBD2 as D (5 bases). The sample in question was CD4+ T cells from PBMCs cultured with SARS-CoV-2 spike peptides, obtained before COVID-19 vaccination. CDR3 in DNA: TGTGCCAGCAGCTTGAGGGAGAACTACAATGAGCAGTTCTTC. This codes for CASSLRENYNEQFF.